What follows is one T cell receptor (beta chain) and its context. The germline gives CDR1 MNHEY, CDR2 SMNVEV (reference sequence). CDR3 size: 15 residues. Between the trimmed V and J ends, which lost 7 bases and 3 bases, there was a span of 15 bases. The sample is drawn from a study of cytomegalovirus exposure and HLA in healthy donors. The table came from immunoSEQ multiplex PCR; TCRdb's copy has only in-frame clones and leaves some out. Of tens of thousands of clones listed, more than 85% are singletons. The clonotype comes from a woman aged 18-29 years in good health and CMV-seropositive. The sample taken for sequencing was PBMCs. The genes are TRBV27 and TRBJ2-2, with D possibly matching TRBD2 (5 bases). CDR3 coding DNA: TGTGCCAGCACCGACACGGGATATGACACCGGGGAGCTGTTTTTT. Its translation is CASTDTGYDTGELFF.